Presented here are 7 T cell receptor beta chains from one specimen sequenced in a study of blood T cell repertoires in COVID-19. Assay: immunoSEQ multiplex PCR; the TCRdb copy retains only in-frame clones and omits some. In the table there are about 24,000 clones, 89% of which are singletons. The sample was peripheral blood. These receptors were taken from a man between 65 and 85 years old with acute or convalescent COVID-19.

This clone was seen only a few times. The CDR3 nucleotides are TGTGCCAGCAGCCTAACCCGGGACAGGTTGAGCAATCAGCCCCAGCATTTT. It encodes CASSLTRDRLSNQPQHF. V and J are TRBV28 and TRBJ1-5; 8 bases fit TRBD1. The CDR3 length is 17 residues. Germline V CDR1 and CDR2: MDHEN, SYDVKM. The V segment lost 6 bases and the J segment 1 base; nucleotides outside the gene matches: 11.

The CDR3 is CASSFTSDRGGNTIYF. The CDR3 DNA follows: TGTGCCAGCAGCTTCACGTCGGACAGGGGAGGAAACACCATATATTTT. The rearrangement links TRBV5-6 to TRBJ1-3; 9 bases align to TRBD1. Unmatched junction bases numbered 7, after V lost 2 bases and J lost 4 bases. Germline CDR1 reads SGHDT; CDR2 reads YYEEEE. The CDR3 runs to 16 residues.

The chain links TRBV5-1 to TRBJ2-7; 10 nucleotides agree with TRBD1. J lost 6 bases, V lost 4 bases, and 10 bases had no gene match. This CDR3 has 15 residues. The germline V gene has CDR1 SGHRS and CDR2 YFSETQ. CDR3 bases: TGCGCCAGCAGCACCAGACAGGGGGCTGGAGGCGAGCAGTACTTC. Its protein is CASSTRQGAGGEQYF.

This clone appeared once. CDR3 coding DNA: TGCGCCAGCGATGCCGGGACAGGTTATCATGAGCAGTTCTTC. It is translated as CASDAGTGYHEQFF. The chain combines TRBV5-1 with TRBJ2-1; 8 positions agree with TRBD1. The CDR3 consists of 14 residues. Germline CDR1 and CDR2: SGHRS and YFSETQ. The junction had 11 bases not matched to a gene; V was cut back by 7 bases and J by 8 bases.

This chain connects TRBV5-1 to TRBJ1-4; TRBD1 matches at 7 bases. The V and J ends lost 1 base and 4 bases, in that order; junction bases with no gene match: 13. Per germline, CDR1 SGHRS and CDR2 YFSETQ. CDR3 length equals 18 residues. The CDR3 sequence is CASSLLPPGRQGNEKLFF. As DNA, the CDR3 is TGCGCCAGCAGCTTGTTGCCCCCGGGTAGACAGGGTAATGAAAAACTGTTTTTT. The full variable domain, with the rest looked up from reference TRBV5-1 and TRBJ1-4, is KAGVTQTPRYLIKTRGQQVTLSCSPISGHRSVSWYQQTPGQGLQFLFEYFSETQRNKGNFPGRFSGRQFSNSRSEMNVSTLELGDSALYLCASSLLPPGRQGNEKLFFGSGTQLSVL.

The CDR3 here is CASSKGTGYSNQPQHF. CDR3 DNA: TGTGCCAGTAGTAAGGGGACAGGTTATAGCAATCAGCCCCAGCATTTT. V gene TRBV19 combines with J gene TRBJ1-5, with TRBD1 identical over 8 bases. The V and J ends lost 4 bases and 0 bases, in that order; junction bases with no gene match: 5. Germline lookup yields CDR1 LNHDA and CDR2 SQIVND (reference sequence). The CDR3 has 16 amino acids. Full variable domain (outside the CDR3, taken from reference TRBV19 and TRBJ1-5): DGGITQSPKYLFRKEGQNVTLSCEQNLNHDAMYWYRQDPGQGLRLIYYSQIVNDFQKGDIAEGYSVSREKKESFPLTVTSAQKNPTAFYLCASSKGTGYSNQPQHFGDGTRLSIL.

The CDR3 DNA reads TGTGCCAGCAGCTTAGGCACTACCGAGTTCTTC. As protein: CASSLGTTEFF. The chain links TRBV7-2 to TRBJ2-1; no firm D call. Between the trimmed V and J ends, which lost 1 base and 14 bases, there was a span of 9 bases. The CDR3 sequence is 11 residues long. CDR1 is SGHTA and CDR2 is FQGNSA in the germline V gene.